There are many counts of the clone carrying this T cell receptor (beta chain). The antigen remains undetermined. After removal of 5 bases from V and 4 bases from J, the junction contained 6 bases not matched to a gene. CDR1 MNHEY and CDR2 SMNVEV come from the germline V gene (reference sequence). The CDR3 contains 14 residues. The sample belongs to a study of identical twins. General study points: There was an excess of low generation probability in the out-of-frame alpha sequences that twins shared. Models came in too low on out-of-frame TCR alpha sharing in monozygotic twins.

TCRdb processed the 5' RACE reads anew with MiXCR; each CDR3 protein has one entry. The table lists fewer than 650,000 distinct CDR3 sequences, about 7.1% of them singletons, with roughly 1.6% in the top ten. The data also belong to a second study, concerning yellow fever vaccine responses in identical twins.

Sample: PBMCs. The source is a woman in her late teens or twenties in good health. This chain joins TRBV27 and TRBJ1-1; 8 bases map to TRBD1. DNA of the CDR3: TGTGCCAGCAGTCCGGGACAGGTGGGCACTGAAGCTTTCTTT. Residues: CASSPGQVGTEAFF.